This T cell receptor (beta chain) was identified in a study of breast tumors, draining lymph nodes, adjacent tissues. Study-level findings and limits: Tumor and nontumor repertoires were significantly more similar in luminal-like than in basal-like breast cancer. Compared with lymph nodes, tumors were less diverse; compared with nontumor tissue, more.

Samples came from axillary lymph nodes draining the breast cancer. On this clonotype itself: The antigen is not known. This may arise from a read error, as a much more abundant clone is one base away.

The CDR3 is 13 residues long. V shed 8 bases and J 4 bases; nucleotides not matched to a gene: 2. TCRdb used MiXCR to reprocess the multiplex PCR reads, holding one entry per CDR3 protein. In the table there are about 180,000 distinct CDR3 sequences, 33% of which are singletons. The sequencing input was axillary lymph node tissue. The V and J genes are TRBV12-3 or TRBV12-4 and TRBJ2-6; 7 positions match TRBD2. The sequence came from a female donor with breast cancer. Some clones in this sample may be carry-over from other donors' samples. The CDR3 here is CASGSGGANVLTF. CDR3 DNA: TGTGCCAGCGGTAGCGGGGGGGCCAACGTCCTGACTTTC.